The 20 T cell receptor beta chains given below trace back to one sample, sequenced in a study of blood T cells in healthy people across ages. It was with a sample-barcoded 5' primer and a J-beta primer mix that a second PCR of roughly 6 to 12 cycles was run. TCRdb independently ran MiXCR on the 5' RACE reads; one entry per CDR3 protein. Among fewer than 900,000 distinct CDR3 sequences, around half were seen once, and the ten largest hold 30% to 40%. Sequencing was performed on blood. The receptors originated from a woman aged 60-70 years in good health.

In this sample, this clonotype turned up many times. V usage is TRBV9 and J usage is TRBJ1-2; D gene ambiguous. This CDR3 contains 13 residues. V dropped 2 bases and J dropped 2 bases, with 7 bases sitting between them. Germline V gene data show CDR1 as SGDLS and CDR2 as YYNGEE. CDR3 region: CASSVQHNYGYTF. In DNA form, the CDR3 reads TGTGCCAGCAGCGTGCAGCACAACTATGGCTACACCTTC. Filled out from reference TRBV9 and TRBJ1-2, the complete variable domain reads DSGVTQTPKHLITATGQRVTLRCSPRSGDLSVYWYQQSLDQGLQFLIQYYNGEERAKGNILERFSAQQFPDLHSELNLSSLELGDSALYFCASSVQHNYGYTFGSGTRLTVV.

The chain joins TRBV24-1 to TRBJ2-5, with D possibly TRBD2 on 5 matching bases. The last part of the DNA fits TRBJ2-7 better; the J call may be wrong. In germline, CDR1 is KGHDR, CDR2 SFDVKD. The CDR3 sequence is 15 residues long. The CDR3 nucleotides read TGTGCCACCAGTGATTTGCGCGGTGGAGGCACCGAGCAGTACTTC. It translates to CATSDLRGGGTEQYF.

The chain has TRBV6-1 and TRBJ2-7; D is unclear. Germline V gene sequence: CDR1 MNHNS, CDR2 SASEGT. The CDR3 totals 13 residues. The V end lost 7 bases, the J end lost 0 bases, and 10 bases lay between the germline ends. CDR3 bases: TGTGCCAGCATCCGCCCGAGCTCCTACGAGCAGTACTTC. Translation gives CASIRPSSYEQYF.

The V and J genes are TRBV7-8 and TRBJ2-1; 11 nucleotides match TRBD2. The J call may be faulty, since TRBJ2-7 better matches the DNA end. CDR1 SGHVS and CDR2 FQNEAQ come from the germline V gene. This CDR3 is built from 16 residues. The CDR3 nucleotides are TGTGCCAGCAGCTTCACTAGCGGGAGTCGGTACAATGAGCAGTACTTC. Translated: CASSFTSGSRYNEQYF.

This clonotype was counted many times. The CDR3 here is CASSETGTRHDEQYF. The CDR3 nucleotides read TGTGCCAGCAGTGAAACCGGGACGAGGCACGACGAGCAGTACTTC. This rearrangement joins TRBV25-1 to TRBJ2-7, with D perhaps being TRBD1 or TRBD2 (5 bases each). Germline CDR1 reads MGHDK; CDR2 reads SYGVNS. The V gene lost 2 bases and the J gene lost 5 bases, with 16 bases spanning the gap. The CDR3 contains 15 residues.

This clonotype has just a few counts. The V gene is TRBV7-3, the J gene TRBJ2-1; 7 nucleotides line up with TRBD2. The CDR3 is 16 amino acids. Germline trimming cut 5 bases from V and 0 bases from J; bases unmatched to any gene: 7. The germline gives CDR1 SGHTA, CDR2 FQGTGA. CDR3 bases: TGTGCCAGCAGCCCCTCACTAGCGTTCTCCTACAATGAGCAGTTCTTC. Translating it yields CASSPSLAFSYNEQFF.

V gene TRBV11-2 combines with J gene TRBJ2-5; 8 bases align to TRBD2. Germline CDR1 and CDR2: SGHAT and FQNNGV. This CDR3 is built from 13 residues. The V gene end was trimmed by 8 bases and the J gene end by 9 bases; junction bases not matched to a gene: 11. The CDR3 DNA follows: TGTGCCAGCTCCCCGATAGGGCGGGGGGCCCAGTACTTC. This gives the protein CASSPIGRGAQYF.

There are a few counts of this clonotype. This sequence joins TRBV7-2 and TRBJ2-5; D is undetermined. CDR1 is SGHTA, CDR2 FQGNSA, per germline. The CDR3 sequence is 11 residues long. Trimming cost V 4 bases and J 11 bases, with 11 bases left between them. The chain's CDR3 is CASSSFGQQYF. DNA of the CDR3: TGTGCCAGCAGCTCGTTTGGGCAGCAGTACTTC.

The genes are TRBV6-5 and TRBJ2-1; maybe TRBD2 (5 bases). Deletions cut 0 bases from V and 3 bases from J, with 12 bases between. The CDR3 spans 16 residues. The germline V gene encodes CDR1 MNHEY and CDR2 SVGAGI. The CDR3 nucleotides read TGTGCCAGCAGTTACTCCGTCGGGGAGCGCTACAATGAGCAGTTCTTC. Its translation: CASSYSVGERYNEQFF.

This clonotype was counted ten times or more. This chain joins TRBV6-5 and TRBJ2-6; 9 bases align to TRBD1. CDR3 size: 20 residues. V shed 2 bases and J 1 base; nucleotides not matched to a gene: 12. The V gene's germline CDR1 is MNHEY and CDR2 SVGAGI. The CDR3 reads CASSYQDPGQGTSGANVLTF. CDR3 sequence (DNA): TGTGCCAGCAGTTACCAAGATCCTGGACAGGGGACATCTGGGGCCAACGTCCTGACTTTC.

The table lists this clonotype with a few counts. V usage is TRBV9 and J usage is TRBJ2-6; no definite D call. V was pared by 1 base and J by 1 base, with 3 bases between. The CDR3 is 14 amino acids. The germline V gene has CDR1 SGDLS and CDR2 YYNGEE. The CDR3 DNA is TGTGCCAGCAGCGTAAATTCTGGGGCCAACGTCCTGACTTTC. As protein: CASSVNSGANVLTF.

This clonotype was observed a handful of times. The V gene is TRBV6-6, the J gene TRBJ1-2; 7 bases are shared with TRBD1. CDR1 and CDR2 (germline): MNHNY, SVGAGI (reference sequence). The CDR3 sequence is 11 residues long. V was pared by 5 bases and J by 6 bases, with 0 bases of the junction left unmatched. The CDR3 DNA follows: TGTGCCAGCAGTACAGGGGATGGCTACACCTTC. Protein product: CASSTGDGYTF.

V usage is TRBV10-3 and J usage is TRBJ2-1; 9 bases agree with TRBD2. TRBJ2-7 matches the DNA end more closely, so the J call is doubtful. The CDR3 consists of 20 residues. The V gene's germline CDR1 is ENHRY and CDR2 SYGVKD. This chain's CDR3 is CAISEQGLAGIIGSYNEQYF. DNA of the CDR3: TGTGCCATCAGTGAACAAGGGCTAGCGGGGATAATTGGGTCCTACAATGAGCAGTACTTC.

The sample holds many counts of this clonotype. The chain's CDR3 is CSGGEFYEQYF. The CDR3 coding sequence is TGCAGCGGCGGGGAGTTCTACGAGCAGTACTTC. V is TRBV29-1 and J is TRBJ2-7; TRBD2 might be the D (6 bases). Germline CDR1 reads SQVTM; CDR2 reads ANQGSEA. CDR3 size: 11 residues. V was cut by 7 bases and J by 3 bases, with 10 bases left in between.

This chain uses TRBV20-1 with TRBJ2-1; no clear D. The CDR3 runs 13 residues. The V and J ends lost 2 bases and 7 bases respectively, with 12 bases between them. Germline V gives CDR1 DFQATT, CDR2 SNEGSKA (reference sequence). CDR3 coding DNA: TGCAGTGCTAGAATCCCTGGGGTGAATGAGCAGTTCTTC. It yields the protein CSARIPGVNEQFF.

This clonotype was counted only a few times. This chain uses TRBV15 with TRBJ2-5; 13 bases map to TRBD2. Germline V gives CDR1 LNHNV, CDR2 YYDKDF (reference sequence). The V segment lost 9 bases and the J segment 5 bases; nucleotides outside the gene matches: 6. The CDR3 spans 14 residues. In nucleotides, the CDR3 is TGTGCCACGCGGACTAGCGGGAGTAGTGAGACCCAGTACTTC. Residues: CATRTSGSSETQYF.

The chain joins TRBV12-3 or TRBV12-4 to TRBJ1-2, with 9 bases that match TRBD1. CDR3 length equals 14 residues. V shed 8 bases and J 6 bases; nucleotides not matched to a gene: 10. The CDR3 loop reads CASRLGQGTHGYTF. CDR3 DNA sequence: TGTGCCAGCCGCCTAGGACAGGGGACCCATGGCTACACCTTC.

The chain combines TRBV28 with TRBJ2-4; 7 bases are shared with TRBD2. The J call could be wrong; TRBJ2-7 is a better fit for the DNA end. The CDR3 extends over 15 amino acids. CDR1 MDHEN and CDR2 SYDVKM come from the germline V gene. DNA of the CDR3: TGTGCCAGCAAGCCCCCGGGGGGAGGGAGTTACGAGCAGTACTTC. Translated, it gives CASKPPGGGSYEQYF.

A few counts support this clonotype. The chain links TRBV20-1 to TRBJ1-1, with D perhaps matching TRBD1 (5 bases). V was clipped by 6 bases and J by 1 base, with 24 bases between them. The CDR3 is 17 residues long. Germline V gene data show CDR1 as DFQATT and CDR2 as SNEGSKA (reference sequence). The DNA of the CDR3 is TGCAGTGCCAGCGGGGGTCGGACGAGCTCCAGGAACACTGAAGCTTTCTTT. Its translation is CSASGGRTSSRNTEAFF.

The DNA for the CDR3 is TGCAGTGCTAGTCTTAGCCATGACGAGCAGTTCTTC. Its protein product is CSASLSHDEQFF. The rearrangement joins TRBV20-1 to TRBJ2-1; D gene ambiguous. CDR1 is DFQATT, CDR2 SNEGSKA, per germline (reference sequence). V gave up 3 bases and J gave up 10 bases, with 13 bases separating them. The CDR3 has 12 residues.